This TCR beta chain was captured in a study of shared clonotypes between healthy human individuals. Findings and limits, study-wide: Clonotype sharing across four donors was observed for around 5% of naive CD4 clonotypes.

The table came from immunoSEQ multiplex PCR; TCRdb's copy has only in-frame clones and leaves some out. The profile shows more than 1 million clones, around three quarters of them singletons. V lost 4 bases to trimming and J lost 5 bases; unmatched junction nucleotides: 7. This CDR3 has 15 residues. In germline, CDR1 is SGHNT, CDR2 YYREEE (reference sequence). A remark on this clone: As yet, its antigen is unknown.

The sequencing sample was made of memory CD4+ T cells from PBMCs. Subset here: CD45RA-negative fraction. This TCR was sampled from a man younger than 30 in good health. Some clones in this sample may be carry-over from other donors' samples. The chain uses TRBV5-4 and TRBJ2-2, with 8 bases that match TRBD1. The CDR3: CASSPRWTGTGELFF. The CDR3 bases are TGTGCCAGCAGCCCCCGCTGGACAGGGACCGGGGAGCTGTTTTTT.